This T cell receptor (beta chain) emerged from a study of CD8+ T cells in alopecia areata. Study-level information: Affected scalp percentage set treated patients' severity scores.

With regard to this clone: At the DNA level, this CDR3 is encoded by other sequences in the same sample as well.

Treatment defined: oral pan-JAK inhibitor, 5-10 mg twice daily. CDR3 length: 13 amino acids. Germline V gene data show CDR1 as SGHVS and CDR2 as FQNEAQ. Trimming pared 1 base from V and 5 bases from J, leaving 8 bases between. Sequencing relied on a cDNA template that was reverse transcribed from extracted RNA. Assay: immunoSEQ multiplex PCR; the TCRdb copy retains only in-frame clones and omits some. The sample includes 90,000 or so clones, 44% seen only once; the top ten take roughly 18%. The V call is TRBV7-8, the J call TRBJ1-1; D is unclear. This sample comprised CD8+ T cells sorted from blood, obtained at week 24, from a patient treated with tofacitinib. The sequence was obtained from a human donor with alopecia areata. CDR3 nucleotides: TGTGCCAGCAGCTTAGGGTATGGGACTGAAGCTTTCTTT. Protein product: CASSLGYGTEAFF.